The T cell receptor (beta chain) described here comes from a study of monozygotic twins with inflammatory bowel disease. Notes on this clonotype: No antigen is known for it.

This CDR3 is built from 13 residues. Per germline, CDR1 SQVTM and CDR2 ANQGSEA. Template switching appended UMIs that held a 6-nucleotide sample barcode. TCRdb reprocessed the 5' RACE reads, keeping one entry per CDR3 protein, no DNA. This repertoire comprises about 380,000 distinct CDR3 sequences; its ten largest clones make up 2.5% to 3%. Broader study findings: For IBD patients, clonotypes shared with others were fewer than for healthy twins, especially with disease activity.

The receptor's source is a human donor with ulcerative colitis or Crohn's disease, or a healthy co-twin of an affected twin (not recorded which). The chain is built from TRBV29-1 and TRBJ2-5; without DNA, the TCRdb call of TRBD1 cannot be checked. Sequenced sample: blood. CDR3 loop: CSVDLPGQETQYF.